This TCR beta chain was sequenced for a study of T cell changes during pregnancy in multiple sclerosis. Here immunoSEQ multiplex PCR was the method, and the copy in TCRdb shows in-frame clones only, minus some. The profile shows some 22,000 clones, approximately 86% of them singletons. The V segment lost 3 bases and the J segment 4 bases; nucleotides outside the gene matches: 8. The CDR3 has 16 residues. Germline CDR1 and CDR2: SGHRS and YFSETQ. This TCR derives from a female donor in good health, enrolled as a control in a pregnancy study. The starting material was CD4+ T cells from peripheral blood mononuclear cells, obtained in the second trimester of pregnancy. V usage is TRBV5-1 and J usage is TRBJ2-2; 8 bases fit TRBD2. The CDR3, as DNA: TGCGCCAGCAGCTGGAATAGCGGGGAGGGCACCGGGGAGCTGTTTTTT. The encoded protein is CASSWNSGEGTGELFF. Full variable domain (missing parts from reference TRBV5-1 and TRBJ2-2): KAGVTQTPRYLIKTRGQQVTLSCSPISGHRSVSWYQQTPGQGLQFLFEYFSETQRNKGNFPGRFSGRQFSNSRSEMNVSTLELGDSALYLCASSWNSGEGTGELFFGEGSRLTVL.